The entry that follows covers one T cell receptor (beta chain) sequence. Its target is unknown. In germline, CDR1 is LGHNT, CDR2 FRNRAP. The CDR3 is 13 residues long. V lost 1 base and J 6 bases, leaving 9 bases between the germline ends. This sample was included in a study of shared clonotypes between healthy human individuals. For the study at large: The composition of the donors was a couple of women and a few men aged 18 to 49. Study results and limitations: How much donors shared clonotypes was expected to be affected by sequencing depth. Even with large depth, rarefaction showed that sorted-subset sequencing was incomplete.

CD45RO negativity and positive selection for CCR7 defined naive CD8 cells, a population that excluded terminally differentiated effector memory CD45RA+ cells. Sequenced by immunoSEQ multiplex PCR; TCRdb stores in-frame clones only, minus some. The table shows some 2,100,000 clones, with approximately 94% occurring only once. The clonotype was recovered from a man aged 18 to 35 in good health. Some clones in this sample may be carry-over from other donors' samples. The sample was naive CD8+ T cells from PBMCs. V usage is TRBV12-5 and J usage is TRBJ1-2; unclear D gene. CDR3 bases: TGTGCTAGTGGTTTGGGGCCCCGAGATGGCTACACCTTC. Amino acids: CASGLGPRDGYTF.